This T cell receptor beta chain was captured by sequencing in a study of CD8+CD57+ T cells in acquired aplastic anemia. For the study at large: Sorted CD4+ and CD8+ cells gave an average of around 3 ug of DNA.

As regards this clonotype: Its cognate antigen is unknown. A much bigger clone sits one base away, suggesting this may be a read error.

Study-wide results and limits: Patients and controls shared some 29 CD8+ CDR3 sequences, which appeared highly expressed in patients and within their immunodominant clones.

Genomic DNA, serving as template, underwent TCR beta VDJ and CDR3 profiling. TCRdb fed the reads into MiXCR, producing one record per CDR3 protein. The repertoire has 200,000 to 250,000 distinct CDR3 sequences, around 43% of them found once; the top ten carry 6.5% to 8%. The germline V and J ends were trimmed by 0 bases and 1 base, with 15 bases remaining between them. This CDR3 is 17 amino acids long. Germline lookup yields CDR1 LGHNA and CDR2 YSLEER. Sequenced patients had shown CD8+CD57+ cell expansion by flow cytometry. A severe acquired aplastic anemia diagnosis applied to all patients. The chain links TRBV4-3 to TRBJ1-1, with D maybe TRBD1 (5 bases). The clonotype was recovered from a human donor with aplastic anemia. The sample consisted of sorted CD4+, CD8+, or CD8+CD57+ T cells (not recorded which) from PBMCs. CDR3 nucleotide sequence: TGCGCCAGCAGCCAAGATTATGGACACCGAACGAACACTGAAGCTTTCTTT. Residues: CASSQDYGHRTNTEAFF.